Given below is one T cell receptor beta chain in context. The CDR3 spans 15 residues. Germline values: CDR1 SGHVS, CDR2 FNYEAQ. V lost 5 bases to trimming and J lost 4 bases, with 15 bases between them. This entry is derived from a study of PD-1 blockade in classical Hodgkin lymphoma. Relapse was seen in all patients after autologous stem cell transplantation, and brentuximab vedotin exposure was variable. TCRdb keeps only in-frame clones here, not all; method: immunoSEQ multiplex PCR. Here the sample spans 25,000 or so clones, around 67% being singletons. This specimen consisted of peripheral blood mononuclear cells (PBMCs), obtained before the second cycle of nivolumab. The TCR sequence derives from a human donor with classical Hodgkin lymphoma. The chain uses TRBV7-6 and TRBJ2-1; D is perhaps TRBD1 or TRBD2 (5 bases each). In DNA, the CDR3 is TGTGCCAGCAGCATGTCCGGGGCGCCTTACAATGAGCAGTTCTTC. It specifies CASSMSGAPYNEQFF.